Following are 27 T cell receptor beta chains from one sample sequenced in a study of PD-1 blockade in classical Hodgkin lymphoma. The table came from immunoSEQ multiplex PCR; TCRdb's copy has only in-frame clones and leaves some out. The table lists about 12,000 clones, around 84% of them singletons. Following autologous stem cell transplantation, relapse occurred in every patient, and exposure to brentuximab vedotin varied. The sequenced sample was peripheral blood mononuclear cells (PBMCs), obtained at baseline. These TCRs come from a human donor with classical Hodgkin lymphoma.

The chain carries TRBV11-3 and TRBJ2-6, with D perhaps assigned TRBD1 or TRBD2 (5 bases each). CDR3 size: 16 residues. With 1 base removed from V and 0 bases from J, the gap between germline ends came to 7 bases. Germline CDR1 reads SGHNT; CDR2 reads YENEEA. The CDR3 region has the DNA TGTGCCAGCAGCTTAGGGGACGTCTCTGGGGCCAACGTCCTGACTTTC. It translates to CASSLGDVSGANVLTF.

This rearrangement joins TRBV7-2 to TRBJ1-1; D remains ambiguous. V lost 1 base, J lost 5 bases, and 8 bases lay in between. This CDR3 has 13 amino acids. Germline V gene data show CDR1 as SGHTA and CDR2 as FQGNSA. The CDR3 DNA reads TGTGCCAGCAGCTTAGAGGGTGTAACTGAAGCTTTCTTT. This sequence encodes CASSLEGVTEAFF. Full variable domain (rest looked up from reference TRBV7-2 and TRBJ1-1): GAGVSQSPSNKVTEKGKDVELRCDPISGHTALYWYRQSLGQGLEFLIYFQGNSAPDKSGLPSDRFSAERTGGSVSTLTIQRTQQEDSAVYLCASSLEGVTEAFFGQGTRLTVV.

The rearrangement links TRBV6-5 to TRBJ1-1; D gene unclear. The CDR3 runs to 13 residues. V was shortened by 6 bases and J by 7 bases, with 15 bases between the two germline ends. The germline gives CDR1 MNHEY, CDR2 SVGAGI. This CDR3 reads CASSSPDEFEAFF. CDR3 nucleotide sequence: TGTGCCAGCAGCTCCCCCGACGAATTTGAAGCTTTCTTT.

The chain links TRBV19 to TRBJ1-2, with TRBD1 identical over 8 bases. Per the germline V gene, CDR1 is LNHDA and CDR2 is SQIVND (reference sequence). The CDR3 runs 14 residues. V lost 4 bases and J lost 6; bases outside the gene matches: 7. CDR3 in DNA: TGTGCCAGTAGTACAATCAAGACAGGGGATGGCTACACCTTC. This sequence encodes CASSTIKTGDGYTF.

The J gene is TRBJ2-1, the V gene TRBV6-5, with D possibly being TRBD1 (5 bases). The germline gives CDR1 MNHEY, CDR2 SVGAGI. The CDR3 runs 11 residues. V lost 8 bases and J 8 bases, leaving 10 bases between the germline ends. The CDR3 nucleotides are TGTGCCAGCGGGGCTGGGGATGAGCAGTTCTTC. This sequence encodes CASGAGDEQFF.

V usage is TRBV6-5 and J usage is TRBJ2-7; D remains ambiguous. The V end lost 6 bases, the J end lost 1 base, and 13 bases lay between the germline ends. Germline-derived CDR1 and CDR2 are MNHEY and SVGAGI. This CDR3 spans 14 amino acids. The CDR3 nucleotides read TGTGCCAGCAGGCGAGCCACGCCGTCCTACGAGCAGTACTTC. Translation: CASRRATPSYEQYF.

As DNA, the CDR3 is TGTGCCAGCAGTTTTGGGACAGGCTCTGGAAACACCATATATTTT. Translation gives CASSFGTGSGNTIYF. This sequence joins TRBV27 and TRBJ1-3, with TRBD1 matching over 8 bases. Germline V CDR1 and CDR2: MNHEY, SMNVEV (reference sequence). With V trimmed by 3 bases and J by 0 bases, 1 base remained unmatched. The CDR3 contains 15 residues.

J is TRBJ1-2 and V is TRBV7-9, with 8 bases that match TRBD1. Germline V gene data show CDR1 as SEHNR and CDR2 as FQNEAQ (reference sequence). The length of the CDR3 is 16 residues. V shed 1 base and J 2 bases; nucleotides not matched to a gene: 6. Here the CDR3 reads CASSLVRTGTNYGYTF. The CDR3 DNA reads as TGTGCCAGCAGCTTAGTTCGGACAGGGACCAACTATGGCTACACCTTC.

This sequence joins TRBV7-9 and TRBJ1-1; no clear D. There are 13 residues in the CDR3. Germline V gene sequence: CDR1 SEHNR, CDR2 FQNEAQ (reference sequence). Trimming removed 5 bases from V and 6 bases from J, with 13 bases in between. CDR3 amino acids: CASSHPTAPEAFF. The CDR3 DNA reads as TGTGCCAGCAGCCACCCCACGGCCCCTGAAGCTTTCTTT.

The table lists this clone with a few counts. This sequence joins TRBV7-3 and TRBJ1-2; D gene ambiguous. Looked up from germline, CDR1 is SGHTA and CDR2 is FQGTGA. Trimming pared 0 bases from V and 8 bases from J, leaving 10 bases between. The CDR3 is 13 residues long. CDR3 amino acids: CASSLTLMDGYTF. For the CDR3, the DNA is TGTGCCAGCAGCTTAACCCTCATGGACGGCTACACCTTC.

The gene calls are TRBV7-9 and TRBJ2-5; 8 bases map to TRBD2. The CDR3 consists of 14 residues. V shed 2 bases, J shed 4 bases, and the junction held 3 bases outside the gene matches. Germline values: CDR1 SEHNR, CDR2 FQNEAQ (reference sequence). Here the CDR3 reads CASSLTGGAETQYF. CDR3 nucleotide sequence: TGTGCCAGCAGCTTAACGGGAGGGGCAGAGACCCAGTACTTC.

The chain uses TRBV7-9 and TRBJ1-3; possible D gene TRBD1, 6 bases. Trimming removed 1 base from V and 1 base from J, with 11 bases in between. This CDR3 has 16 residues. Germline V gene lookup returns CDR1 SEHNR and CDR2 FQNEAQ (reference sequence). The CDR3 loop is CASSLVSGASGNTIYF. DNA for the CDR3: TGTGCCAGCAGCTTAGTCTCGGGGGCGTCTGGAAACACCATATATTTT. Together with reference TRBV7-9 and TRBJ1-3, the CDR3 gives the full variable domain: DTGVSQNPRHKITKRGQNVTFRCDPISEHNRLYWYRQTLGQGPEFLTYFQNEAQLEKSRLLSDRFSAERPKGSFSTLEIQRTEQGDSAMYLCASSLVSGASGNTIYFGEGSWLTVV.

Comments on this clone: Just one base apart from a much larger clone, this may be a read error. The sample has other DNA sequences that encode this CDR3 too. The J gene is TRBJ1-1, the V gene TRBV6-5; a possible D gene is TRBD1 (5 bases). The CDR3 totals 12 residues. V was pared by 2 bases and J by 5 bases, with 6 bases between. The V gene's germline CDR1 is MNHEY and CDR2 SVGAGI. The CDR3 DNA reads as TGTGCCAGCAGTTACGGGGGGACTGAAGCTTTCTTT. Its translation is CASSYGGTEAFF.

The chain combines TRBV5-1 with TRBJ1-3; no clear D gene. CDR3 length equals 14 residues. The germline V gene encodes CDR1 SGHRS and CDR2 YFSETQ. Trimming cost V 3 bases and J 6 bases, with 13 bases left between them. The CDR3 is CASSSRPAENTIYF. For the CDR3, the DNA is TGCGCCAGCAGCTCCAGACCAGCGGAAAACACCATATATTTT.

This clone showed up just a few times. The chain employs TRBV4-2 and TRBJ1-2; tentative D call: TRBD1 (6 bases). V was trimmed by 3 bases and J by 4 bases, leaving 15 bases between them. The germline V gene encodes CDR1 LGHNA and CDR2 YNFKEQ. The CDR3 covers 15 residues. CDR3 amino acids: CASSQGIQGAYGYTF. DNA for the CDR3: TGTGCCAGCAGCCAGGGGATACAGGGCGCCTATGGCTACACCTTC.

V gene TRBV6-6 combines with J gene TRBJ1-1; D might be TRBD1 (5 bases). The CDR3 spans 16 residues. Germline values: CDR1 MNHNY, CDR2 SVGAGI (reference sequence). V was shortened by 0 bases and J by 0 bases, with 11 bases between the two germline ends. The CDR3 region is CASSYSLQDMNTEAFF. The CDR3 DNA follows: TGTGCCAGCAGTTACTCATTACAGGACATGAACACTGAAGCTTTCTTT.

The chain joins TRBV14 to TRBJ2-5, with TRBD1 identical over 7 bases. The J segment lost 10 bases and the V segment lost 0 bases, leaving 5 bases of the junction unmatched. The CDR3 contains 13 residues. Per the germline V gene, CDR1 is SGHDN and CDR2 is FVKESK. This chain's CDR3 is CASSQDRGGHQYF. CDR3 nucleotides: TGTGCCAGCAGCCAAGATCGAGGGGGCCACCAGTACTTC.

This chain joins TRBV6-6 and TRBJ1-5, with a tentative D call TRBD1 (5 bases). Trimming pared 11 bases from V and 7 bases from J, leaving 18 bases between. The CDR3 consists of 13 residues. Germline CDR1 and CDR2: MNHNY and SVGAGI (reference sequence). The CDR3 sequence: CAVTREGYQPQHF. CDR3 bases: TGTGCCGTGACCCGAGAGGGGTACCAGCCCCAGCATTTT.

The chain couples TRBV19 to TRBJ1-3; D is possibly TRBD1 (5 bases). Germline loops: CDR1 LNHDA, CDR2 SQIVND (reference sequence). This CDR3 region has 16 residues. Trimming stripped 7 bases from V and 0 bases from J, with 16 bases between. The CDR3 DNA is TGTGCCAGTAAACAGGATGCCGATGTCTCTGGAAACACCATATATTTT. This gives the protein CASKQDADVSGNTIYF.

This chain connects TRBV5-8 to TRBJ1-2, with D unresolved. Germline V CDR1 and CDR2: SGHTS, YDEGEE. The CDR3 sequence is 14 residues long. V gave up 4 bases and J gave up 10 bases, with 20 bases separating them. As DNA, the CDR3 is TGTGCCAGCAGCCCGACCCGCTTACCACCTTTCTACACCTTC. Translating gives CASSPTRLPPFYTF.

The V call is TRBV5-8, the J call TRBJ1-4; no reliable D call. Deletions cut 2 bases from V and 7 bases from J, with 12 bases between. The CDR3 length is 14 residues. Per germline, CDR1 SGHTS and CDR2 YDEGEE. CDR3 residues: CASSFGGFAEKLFF. The CDR3 DNA is TGTGCCAGCAGCTTCGGCGGGTTTGCTGAAAAACTGTTTTTT. The full variable domain, with the rest looked up from reference TRBV5-8 and TRBJ1-4, is EAGVTQSPTHLIKTRGQQATLRCSPISGHTSVYWYQQALGLGLQFLLWYDEGEERNRGNFPPRFSGRQFPNYSSELNVNALELEDSALYLCASSFGGFAEKLFFGSGTQLSVL.

This chain joins TRBV11-3 and TRBJ2-2, with 7 bases matching TRBD2. The length of the CDR3 is 10 residues. Germline values: CDR1 SGHNT, CDR2 YENEEA. The ends lost 8 bases at V and 10 bases at J; junction bases unmatched: 1. The CDR3 coding sequence is TGTGCCAGCGGGAGGGAGGAGCTGTTTTTT. Residues: CASGREELFF.

V gene TRBV7-9 combines with J gene TRBJ1-1, with 7 bases matching TRBD1. CDR3 length: 13 amino acids. V trimming: 4 bases; J trimming: 1 base; junction bases outside the gene matches: 0. CDR1 and CDR2 from the germline V gene are SEHNR and FQNEAQ (reference sequence). In nucleotides, the CDR3 is TGTGCCAGCAGCTGGACAGGGAACACTGAAGCTTTCTTT. It translates to CASSWTGNTEAFF.

The chain couples TRBV7-2 to TRBJ1-1, with TRBD1 identical over 8 bases. Germline CDR1 reads SGHTA; CDR2 reads FQGNSA. This CDR3 region has 13 residues. V dropped 5 bases and J dropped 6; count of bases not matched to a gene: 5. The CDR3: CASSLDRVAEAFF. In DNA form, the CDR3 reads TGTGCCAGCAGCCTGGACAGGGTGGCTGAAGCTTTCTTT.

The gene calls are TRBV11-2 and TRBJ2-1; 11 bases align to TRBD2. Unmatched junction bases numbered 6, after V lost 2 bases and J lost 3 bases. Germline values: CDR1 SGHAT, CDR2 FQNNGV. The CDR3 length is 17 residues. This CDR3 reads CASSLLSGRALYNEQFF. DNA for the CDR3: TGTGCCAGCAGCTTACTTAGCGGGAGGGCTCTCTACAATGAGCAGTTCTTC. The variable domain in full, completed from reference TRBV11-2 and TRBJ2-1, reads EAGVAQSPRYKIIEKRQSVAFWCNPISGHATLYWYQQILGQGPKLLIQFQNNGVVDDSQLPKDRFSAERLKGVDSTLKIQPAKLEDSAVYLCASSLLSGRALYNEQFFGPGTRLTVL.

In regard to this clone: Sequence at one end of the junction differs from germline and may be a read error. This rearrangement joins TRBV14 to TRBJ2-7; 12 positions match TRBD1. The CDR3 has 17 amino acids. CDR1 SGHDN and CDR2 FVKESK come from the germline V gene. CDR3 nucleotides: TGTGCCAGCAGCCCCATTGCCGGGACAGGGGGCTCCCACGAGCAGTACTTC. It encodes CASSPIAGTGGSHEQYF.

The V gene is TRBV28, the J gene TRBJ1-1, with a weak D call TRBD1 (5 bases). The V and J ends lost 6 bases and 0 bases respectively, with 8 bases between them. The CDR3 consists of 13 residues. Germline values: CDR1 MDHEN, CDR2 SYDVKM. CDR3 protein: CASRGTVNTEAFF. The CDR3 DNA sequence: TGTGCCAGCAGGGGGACGGTGAACACTGAAGCTTTCTTT.